Given below is one T cell receptor (beta chain) in context. Germline values: CDR1 LNHDA, CDR2 SQIVND (reference sequence). This CDR3 contains 16 residues. V trimming: 6 bases; J trimming: 1 base; junction bases outside the gene matches: 8. The sample comes from a study of blood T cell repertoires in COVID-19. Method: immunoSEQ multiplex PCR; TCRdb's copy keeps in-frame clones and lacks some. The data contain 120,000 or so clones, about four fifths of them singletons. Sequenced sample: peripheral blood. V and J are TRBV19 and TRBJ2-3, with TRBD1 identical over 9 bases. The TCR originated in a man between 60 and 75 years old with active or convalescent COVID-19. The CDR3 DNA sequence: TGTGCCAGTAGCCAAACAGGGGGCTCAGGCACAGATACGCAGTATTTT. Residues: CASSQTGGSGTDTQYF. Looking up the rest from reference TRBV19 and TRBJ2-3 gives the full variable domain: DGGITQSPKYLFRKEGQNVTLSCEQNLNHDAMYWYRQDPGQGLRLIYYSQIVNDFQKGDIAEGYSVSREKKESFPLTVTSAQKNPTAFYLCASSQTGGSGTDTQYFGPGTRLTVL.